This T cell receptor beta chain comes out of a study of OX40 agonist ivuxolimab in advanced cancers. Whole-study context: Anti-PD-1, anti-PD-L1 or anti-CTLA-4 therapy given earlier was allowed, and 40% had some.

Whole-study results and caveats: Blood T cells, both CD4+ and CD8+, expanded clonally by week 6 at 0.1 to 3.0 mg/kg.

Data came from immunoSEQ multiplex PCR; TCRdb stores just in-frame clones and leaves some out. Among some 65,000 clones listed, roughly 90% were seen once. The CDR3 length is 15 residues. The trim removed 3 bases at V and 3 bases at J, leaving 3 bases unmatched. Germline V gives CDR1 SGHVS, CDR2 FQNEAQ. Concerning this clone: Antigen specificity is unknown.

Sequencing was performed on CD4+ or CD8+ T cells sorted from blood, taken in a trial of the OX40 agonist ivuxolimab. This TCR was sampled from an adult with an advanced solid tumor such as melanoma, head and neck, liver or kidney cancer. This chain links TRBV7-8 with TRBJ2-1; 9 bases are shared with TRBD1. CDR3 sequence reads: CASSFGQGNYNEQFF. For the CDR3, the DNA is TGTGCCAGCAGCTTCGGACAGGGGAACTACAATGAGCAGTTCTTC.